This T cell receptor (beta chain) was recorded in a study of brain T cells in children with intractable seizures. Data came from immunoSEQ multiplex PCR; TCRdb stores just in-frame clones and leaves some out. The repertoire has around 80,000 clones, about 90% of them found once; the top ten carry about 23%. Sequencing was limited to surgery cases with top T cell transcript signatures in brain tissue. V was pared by 6 bases and J by 3 bases, with 11 bases of the junction left unmatched. Germline CDR1 SEHNR, CDR2 FQNEAQ (reference sequence). This CDR3 spans 16 amino acids. This clone was counted between two and nine times.

The chain combines TRBV7-9 with TRBJ2-3; TRBD1 agrees at 8 bases. The receptor was isolated from a girl aged 2-10 years with Rasmussen encephalitis and intractable seizures. The sequencing used peripheral blood, collected at surgery. The DNA for the CDR3 is TGTGCCAGCAGTTTCCCAGGGGGCGCTGGAACAGATACGCAGTATTTT. Amino acid sequence: CASSFPGGAGTDTQYF.